These T cell receptor beta chains were read from a single sample in a study of cytomegalovirus exposure and HLA in healthy donors. Sequenced by immunoSEQ multiplex PCR; TCRdb stores in-frame clones only, minus some. Of some 150,000 clones in the sample, nearly 10% were seen once. The specimen sequenced was PBMCs. The receptors stem from a man aged 50 to 59 in good health and CMV-seronegative. Both conserved end residues are part of each CDR3. The order of the fields is D gene, V gene, J gene, clone size, CDR3 protein, CDR3 DNA. The D gene is left open where the match is weak. Size values are once, few and many counts, or a class for expanded clones, and some rows have none.

D gene: TRBD1
V gene: TRBV5-1
J gene: TRBJ1-5
clone size: .
CDR3 protein: CASSVGDRNYNQPQHF
CDR3 DNA: TGCGCCAGCAGCGTAGGGGACAGAAACTACAATCAGCCCCAGCATTTT

D gene: TRBD2
V gene: TRBV19
J gene: TRBJ2-1
clone size: few
CDR3 protein: CASSISRGAYNEQFF
CDR3 DNA: TGTGCCAGTAGTATTTCGCGGGGGGCCTACAATGAGCAGTTCTTC

D gene: .
V gene: TRBV13
J gene: TRBJ2-2
clone size: .
CDR3 protein: CASSTIQSSGGVTGELFF
CDR3 DNA: TGTGCCAGCAGCACTATCCAGTCGTCCGGAGGGGTCACCGGGGAGCTGTTTTTT

D gene: .
V gene: TRBV30
J gene: TRBJ1-5
clone size: few
CDR3 protein: CAWSVRVMDQPQHF
CDR3 DNA: TGTGCCTGGAGTGTACGAGTTATGGATCAGCCCCAGCATTTT

D gene: TRBD1
V gene: TRBV15
J gene: TRBJ2-7
clone size: few
CDR3 protein: CATSVPGQIYEQYF
CDR3 DNA: TGTGCCACCAGCGTCCCGGGACAGATCTACGAGCAGTACTTC

D gene: .
V gene: TRBV5-6
J gene: TRBJ2-2
clone size: .
CDR3 protein: CASSLQGAGELFF
CDR3 DNA: TGTGCCAGCAGCCTACAGGGTGCCGGGGAGCTGTTTTTT

D gene: .
V gene: TRBV15
J gene: TRBJ2-5
clone size: .
CDR3 protein: CATSRERSTGQETQYF
CDR3 DNA: TGTGCCACCAGCAGAGAGCGAAGTACAGGACAAGAGACCCAGTACTTC

D gene: .
V gene: TRBV2
J gene: TRBJ2-3
clone size: .
CDR3 protein: CASRPGSVTDTQYF
CDR3 DNA: TGTGCCAGCCGTCCGGGGTCTGTCACAGATACGCAGTATTTT

D gene: TRBD1
V gene: TRBV2
J gene: TRBJ1-2
clone size: few
CDR3 protein: CASLDRAQLGYTF
CDR3 DNA: TGTGCCAGCCTGGACAGGGCGCAACTGGGCTACACCTTC

D gene: .
V gene: TRBV5-5
J gene: TRBJ1-1
clone size: few
CDR3 protein: CASSLEGGRTEAFF
CDR3 DNA: TGTGCCAGCAGCTTGGAAGGGGGTCGGACTGAAGCTTTCTTT

D gene: .
V gene: TRBV19
J gene: TRBJ2-5
clone size: .
CDR3 protein: CASSTPVGRGETQYF
CDR3 DNA: TGTGCCAGTAGTACCCCAGTGGGCCGGGGAGAGACCCAGTACTTC

D gene: TRBD2
V gene: TRBV4-1
J gene: TRBJ2-1
clone size: .
CDR3 protein: CASSQEAGVYNEQFF
CDR3 DNA: TGCGCCAGCAGCCAAGAGGCGGGGGTGTACAATGAGCAGTTCTTC

D gene: TRBD1
V gene: TRBV9
J gene: TRBJ2-2
clone size: few
CDR3 protein: CASSPRTGVGTGELFF
CDR3 DNA: TGTGCCAGCAGCCCCCGGACAGGGGTAGGGACCGGGGAGCTGTTTTTT

D gene: TRBD1
V gene: TRBV6-5
J gene: TRBJ1-4
clone size: few
CDR3 protein: CASRRTGFLEKLFF
CDR3 DNA: TGTGCCAGCCGGCGGACAGGGTTTCTTGAAAAACTGTTTTTT

D gene: TRBD1
V gene: TRBV18
J gene: TRBJ2-2
clone size: few
CDR3 protein: CASSPLRTGERTGELFF
CDR3 DNA: TGTGCCAGCTCACCACTTAGGACAGGGGAAAGGACCGGGGAGCTGTTTTTT